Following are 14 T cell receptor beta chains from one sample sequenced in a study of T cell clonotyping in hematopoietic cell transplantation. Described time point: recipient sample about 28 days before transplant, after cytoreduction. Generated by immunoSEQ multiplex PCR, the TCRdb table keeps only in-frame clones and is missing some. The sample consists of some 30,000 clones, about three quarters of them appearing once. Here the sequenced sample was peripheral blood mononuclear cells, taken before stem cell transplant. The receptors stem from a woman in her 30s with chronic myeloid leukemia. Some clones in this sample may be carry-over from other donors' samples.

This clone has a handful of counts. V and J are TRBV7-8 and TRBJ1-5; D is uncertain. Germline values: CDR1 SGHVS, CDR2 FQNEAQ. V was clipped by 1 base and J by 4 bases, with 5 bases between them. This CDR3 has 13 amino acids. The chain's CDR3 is CASSLEENQPQHF. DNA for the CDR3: TGTGCCAGCAGCTTAGAGGAGAATCAGCCCCAGCATTTT.

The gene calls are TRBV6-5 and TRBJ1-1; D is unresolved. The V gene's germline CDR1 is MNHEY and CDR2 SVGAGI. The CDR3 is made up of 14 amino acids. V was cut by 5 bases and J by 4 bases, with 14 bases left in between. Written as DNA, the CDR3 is TGTGCCAGCAGTAGGGTCTTCTCCACCACTGAAGCTTTCTTT. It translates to CASSRVFSTTEAFF.

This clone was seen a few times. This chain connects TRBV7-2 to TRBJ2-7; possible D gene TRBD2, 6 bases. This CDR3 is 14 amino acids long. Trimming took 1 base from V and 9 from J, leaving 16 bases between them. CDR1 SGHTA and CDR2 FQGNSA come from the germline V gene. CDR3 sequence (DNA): TGTGCCAGCAGCTTAGAATTTAGACTAGTCGGGCAGTACTTC. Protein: CASSLEFRLVGQYF.

As DNA, the CDR3 is TGTGCCAGCAGCTCCCAGGGCTACGAGCAGTACTTC. It is translated as CASSSQGYEQYF. The chain is built from TRBV7-2 and TRBJ2-7; D may be TRBD1 (5 bases). CDR1 is SGHTA, CDR2 FQGNSA, per germline. V was cut by 4 bases and J by 3 bases, with 7 bases left in between. This CDR3 region has 12 residues.

CDR3 in amino acids: CATSREQGSTDTQYF. CDR3 in DNA: TGTGCCACCAGCAGAGAACAGGGATCCACAGATACGCAGTATTTT. This chain uses TRBV15 with TRBJ2-3, with D perhaps matching TRBD1 (6 bases). This CDR3 region has 15 residues. Germline V gene lookup returns CDR1 LNHNV and CDR2 YYDKDF (reference sequence). Trimming left V 0 bases short and J 2 bases short, with 9 bases between. Supplemented by reference TRBV15 and TRBJ2-3, the full variable domain reads DAMVIQNPRYQVTQFGKPVTLSCSQTLNHNVMYWYQQKSSQAPKLLFHYYDKDFNNEADTPDNFQSRRPNTSFCFLDIRSPGLGDTAMYLCATSREQGSTDTQYFGPGTRLTVL.

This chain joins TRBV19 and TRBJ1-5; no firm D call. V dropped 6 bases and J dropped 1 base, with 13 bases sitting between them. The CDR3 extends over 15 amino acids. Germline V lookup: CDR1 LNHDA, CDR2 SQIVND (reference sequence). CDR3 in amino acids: CASRGGWPSNQPQHF. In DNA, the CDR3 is TGTGCCAGTAGGGGAGGTTGGCCGAGCAATCAGCCCCAGCATTTT.

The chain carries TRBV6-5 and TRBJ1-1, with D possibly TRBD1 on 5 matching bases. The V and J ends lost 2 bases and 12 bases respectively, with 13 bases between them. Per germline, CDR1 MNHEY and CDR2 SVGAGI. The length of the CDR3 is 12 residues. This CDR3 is CASSYRGGITFF. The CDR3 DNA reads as TGTGCCAGCAGTTACCGGGGGGGGATAACTTTCTTT.

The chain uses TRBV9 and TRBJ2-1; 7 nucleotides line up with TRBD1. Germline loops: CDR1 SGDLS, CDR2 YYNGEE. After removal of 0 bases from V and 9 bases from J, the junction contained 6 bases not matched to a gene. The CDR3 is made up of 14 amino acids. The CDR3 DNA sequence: TGTGCCAGCAGCGTAGAGGGGGCCGGCGGTGAGCAGTTCTTC. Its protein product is CASSVEGAGGEQFF.

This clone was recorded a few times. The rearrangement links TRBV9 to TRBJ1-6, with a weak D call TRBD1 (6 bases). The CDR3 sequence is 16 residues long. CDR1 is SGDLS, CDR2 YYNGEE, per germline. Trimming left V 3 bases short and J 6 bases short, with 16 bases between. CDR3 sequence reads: CASSDRRGAGNSPLHF. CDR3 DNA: TGTGCCAGCAGCGACAGGAGGGGGGCGGGTAATTCACCCCTCCACTTT.

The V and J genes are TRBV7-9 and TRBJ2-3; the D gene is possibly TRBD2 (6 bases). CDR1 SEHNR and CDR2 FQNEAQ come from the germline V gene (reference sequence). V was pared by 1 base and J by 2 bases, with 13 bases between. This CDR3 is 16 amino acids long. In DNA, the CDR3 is TGTGCCAGCAGCTTAGTATTGGCGGGGTCCACAGATACGCAGTATTTT. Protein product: CASSLVLAGSTDTQYF.

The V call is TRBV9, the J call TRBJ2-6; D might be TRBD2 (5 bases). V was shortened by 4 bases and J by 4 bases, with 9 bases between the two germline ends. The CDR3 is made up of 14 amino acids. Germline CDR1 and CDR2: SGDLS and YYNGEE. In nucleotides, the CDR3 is TGTGCCAGCAGCTCGGGGTCCGGGGCCAACGTCCTGACTTTC. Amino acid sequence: CASSSGSGANVLTF.

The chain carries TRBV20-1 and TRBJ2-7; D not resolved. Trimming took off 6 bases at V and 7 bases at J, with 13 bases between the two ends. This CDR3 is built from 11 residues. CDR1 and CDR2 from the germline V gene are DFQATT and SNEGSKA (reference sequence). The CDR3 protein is CSALRFDEQYF. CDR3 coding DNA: TGCAGTGCCCTTAGGTTTGATGAGCAGTACTTC.

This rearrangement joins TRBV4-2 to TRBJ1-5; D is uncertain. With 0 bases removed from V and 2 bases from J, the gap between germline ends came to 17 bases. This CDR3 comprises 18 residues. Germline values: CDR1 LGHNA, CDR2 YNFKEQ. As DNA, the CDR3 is TGTGCCAGCAGCCAAGATATCCGCCGGGGAATTGGCAATCAGCCCCAGCATTTT. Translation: CASSQDIRRGIGNQPQHF.

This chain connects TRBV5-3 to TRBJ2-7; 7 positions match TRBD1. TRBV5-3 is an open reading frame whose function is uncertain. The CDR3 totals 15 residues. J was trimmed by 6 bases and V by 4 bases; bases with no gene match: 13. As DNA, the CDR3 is TGTGCCAGAAGCCGTGTACCGGGACAGAAGGTCGAGCAGTACTTC. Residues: CARSRVPGQKVEQYF.